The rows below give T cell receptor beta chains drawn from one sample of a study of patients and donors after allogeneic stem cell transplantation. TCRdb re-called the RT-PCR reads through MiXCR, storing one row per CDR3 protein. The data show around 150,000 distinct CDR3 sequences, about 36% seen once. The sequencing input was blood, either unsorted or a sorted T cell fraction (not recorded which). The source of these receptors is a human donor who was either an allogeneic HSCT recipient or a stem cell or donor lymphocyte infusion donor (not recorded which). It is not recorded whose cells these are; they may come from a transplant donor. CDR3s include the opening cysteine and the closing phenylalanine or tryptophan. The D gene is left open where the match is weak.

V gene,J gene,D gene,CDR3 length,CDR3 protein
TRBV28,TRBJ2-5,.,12,CASSFGRGTQYF
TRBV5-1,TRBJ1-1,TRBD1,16,CASSLEGAAGNTEAFF
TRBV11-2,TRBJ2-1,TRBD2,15,CASSFARGGYNEQFF
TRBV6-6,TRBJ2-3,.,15,CASSYPGGVTDTQYF
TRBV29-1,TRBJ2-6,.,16,CSVETNRKSGANVLTF
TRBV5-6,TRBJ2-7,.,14,CASSGPGPGDEQYF
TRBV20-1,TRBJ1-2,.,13,CSAKDRANYGYTF
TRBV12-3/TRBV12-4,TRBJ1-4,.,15,CASSLLGINPEKLFF
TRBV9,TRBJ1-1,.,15,CASSVFPGLNTEAFF
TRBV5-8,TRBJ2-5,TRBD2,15,CASSLGLASQETQYF
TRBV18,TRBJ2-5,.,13,CASSPLGDGTQYF
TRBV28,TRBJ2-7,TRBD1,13,CASSPPLRDRYLF
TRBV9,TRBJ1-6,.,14,CASSVRVGNSPLHF
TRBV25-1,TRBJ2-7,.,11,CASSETYEQYF
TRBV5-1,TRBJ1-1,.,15,CASSLVPYAYAEAFF
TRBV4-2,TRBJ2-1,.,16,CASSQGTGLAYNEQFF
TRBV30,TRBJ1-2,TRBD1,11,CAFAQGSGYTF
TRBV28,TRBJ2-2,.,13,CASRISYTGELFF